Each of the 10 T cell receptor beta chains below was sequenced from the same sample in a study of shared clonotypes between healthy human individuals. The repertoire was sequenced with immunoSEQ multiplex PCR; TCRdb's copy has only in-frame clones and lacks some. The table includes 2.3 million or so clones, roughly 93% detected once. Sequencing was carried out using naive CD4+ T cells from PBMCs. Subset denoted: CD45RA+ positively selected. The receptor set was obtained from a man younger than 30 in good health. Some clones in this sample may be carry-over from other donors' samples.

The genes are TRBV7-3 and TRBJ1-1; TRBD1 is a possible D gene (5 bases). The V gene's germline CDR1 is SGHTA and CDR2 FQGTGA. V dropped 0 bases and J dropped 4 bases, with 12 bases sitting between them. The CDR3 extends over 15 amino acids. This CDR3 is CASSLTGQGGTEAFF. The CDR3 nucleotides read TGTGCCAGCAGCTTAACGGGGCAGGGAGGCACTGAAGCTTTCTTT.

The chain has TRBV5-1 and TRBJ1-1, with no clear D. CDR3 length: 14 residues. Trimming removed 0 bases from V and 0 bases from J, with 6 bases in between. CDR1 SGHRS and CDR2 YFSETQ come from the germline V gene. This CDR3 is CASSLVRMNTEAFF. DNA of the CDR3: TGCGCCAGCAGCTTGGTACGGATGAACACTGAAGCTTTCTTT.

J is TRBJ1-1 and V is TRBV11-2; D is ambiguous. The V gene lost 2 bases and the J gene lost 11 bases, with 18 bases spanning the gap. CDR1 and CDR2 from the germline V gene are SGHAT and FQNNGV. CDR3 length: 14 residues. CDR3 sequence (DNA): TGTGCCAGCAGCTTACAACGGGAAGCGGGGTCGGCTTTCTTT. It translates to CASSLQREAGSAFF.

Comments on this clone: Other DNA sequences from this sample encode an identical CDR3 as well. The chain recombines TRBV11-2 with TRBJ2-5; D ambiguous. Trimming cost V 2 bases and J 5 bases, with 12 bases left between them. Per germline, CDR1 SGHAT and CDR2 FQNNGV. The CDR3 totals 14 residues. The CDR3 coding sequence is TGTGCCAGCAGCTTATCGTGGGGTGGTGAGACCCAGTACTTC. Protein sequence: CASSLSWGGETQYF.

A note on this clone: Other nucleotide sequences from this sample produce the same CDR3. This sequence joins TRBV7-3 and TRBJ1-1; D uncertain. V was pared by 1 base and J by 3 bases, with 6 bases between. Per the germline V gene, CDR1 is SGHTA and CDR2 is FQGTGA. This CDR3 comprises 13 residues. The CDR3 protein is CASSLSRDTEAFF. The CDR3 nucleotides are TGTGCCAGCAGCTTAAGTCGGGACACTGAAGCTTTCTTT. The variable domain in full, with the rest retrieved from reference TRBV7-3 and TRBJ1-1, is GAGVSQTPSNKVTEKGKYVELRCDPISGHTALYWYRQSLGQGPEFLIYFQGTGAADDSGLPNDRFFAVRPEGSVSTLKIQRTERGDSAVYLCASSLSRDTEAFFGQGTRLTVV.

Turning to this clone: Other DNA variants within this sample encode the same CDR3. J is TRBJ2-1 and V is TRBV27; TRBD2 aligns across 12 bases. V shed 2 bases and J 7 bases; nucleotides not matched to a gene: 3. The CDR3 has 15 residues. CDR1 is MNHEY and CDR2 is SMNVEV in the germline V gene (reference sequence). The CDR3 loop is CASSLGLAGGNEQFF. The CDR3 DNA reads as TGTGCCAGCAGTTTAGGTCTAGCGGGAGGGAATGAGCAGTTCTTC.

The chain employs TRBV6-5 and TRBJ2-2; TRBD1 aligns across 8 bases. The CDR3 length is 15 residues. CDR1 is MNHEY, CDR2 SVGAGI, per germline. V lost 5 bases to trimming and J lost 0 bases; unmatched junction nucleotides: 2. CDR3 coding DNA: TGTGCCAGCAGTCCGGACAGGGCGAACACCGGGGAGCTGTTTTTT. This gives the protein CASSPDRANTGELFF.

The rearrangement joins TRBV5-1 to TRBJ2-5, with TRBD1 matching 8 bases. CDR1 SGHRS and CDR2 YFSETQ come from the germline V gene. The junction had 9 bases not matched to a gene; V was cut back by 3 bases and J by 2 bases. The CDR3 loop spans 16 amino acids. This CDR3 is CASSSIPRDRQETQYF. The CDR3 DNA is TGCGCCAGCAGCTCTATACCCCGGGACAGGCAAGAGACCCAGTACTTC. The complete variable domain, with remaining parts taken from reference TRBV5-1 and TRBJ2-5, reads KAGVTQTPRYLIKTRGQQVTLSCSPISGHRSVSWYQQTPGQGLQFLFEYFSETQRNKGNFPGRFSGRQFSNSRSEMNVSTLELGDSALYLCASSSIPRDRQETQYFGPGTRLLVL.

This clone appeared a few times. Other DNA sequences in this sample translate to the same CDR3. This sequence joins TRBV28 and TRBJ1-1; TRBD1 matches at 7 bases. Trimming took 4 bases from V and 5 from J; bases not matched to a gene: 1. Germline values: CDR1 MDHEN, CDR2 SYDVKM. The CDR3 consists of 12 residues. This CDR3 is CASSSRGTEAFF. The CDR3 nucleotides are TGTGCCAGCAGTTCCAGGGGGACTGAAGCTTTCTTT.

The J gene is TRBJ2-1, the V gene TRBV11-3; perhaps TRBD2 as D (6 bases). The CDR3 is 16 amino acids. The germline V gene encodes CDR1 SGHNT and CDR2 YENEEA. V dropped 1 base and J dropped 0 bases, with 10 bases sitting between them. CDR3 residues: CASSLGDFSSYNEQFF. The CDR3 nucleotides are TGTGCCAGCAGCTTAGGGGACTTTAGCTCCTACAATGAGCAGTTCTTC.